A single T cell receptor (beta chain) is shown here with its context. This sample was included in a study of T cells in Graves' hyperthyroidism and ophthalmopathy. The germline V gene has CDR1 MNHNY and CDR2 SVGAGI (reference sequence). The CDR3 has 15 amino acids. Trimming shortened V by 7 bases and J by 1 base, and 13 bases separated the two germline ends. Template material for amplifying TCR beta CDR3 regions consisted of RNA transcripts. The HTBI set primed first-round TCR CDR3 RT-PCR. In TCRdb, the multiplex PCR reads were re-called with MiXCR into one record per CDR3 protein. The sample holds about 570,000 distinct CDR3 sequences, just over 45% seen once.

This TCR was recovered from an adult woman with Graves' disease, either hyperthyroidism or ophthalmopathy (not recorded which). The rearrangement uses TRBV6-6 and TRBJ2-2; the D gene is possibly TRBD1 (5 bases). Specimen: peripheral blood or thyroid tissue (not recorded which). CDR3 sequence: CASNVQGWNTGELFF. The CDR3 bases are TGTGCCAGCAATGTCCAGGGATGGAACACCGGGGAGCTGTTTTTT.